A selection of T cell receptor beta chains follows, all from one sample in a study of shared clonotypes between healthy human individuals. Profiling relied on immunoSEQ multiplex PCR, and the TCRdb table lists in-frame clones only, not all of them. Here the sample spans about 2.1 million clones, approximately 94% being singletons. The sequencing sample was made of naive CD8+ T cells from PBMCs. All receptors derive from a man aged 18 to 30 in good health. Some clones in this sample may be carry-over from other donors' samples. Both conserved end residues are part of each CDR3. D genes are given only for firm matches. Clone size is given for some rows only: seen once, a few or many times, or a class if the clone is expanded.

d_call,v_call,j_call,clone_size,cdr3_nt,cdr3_aa
NA,TRBV19,TRBJ1-2,NA,TGTGCCAGTAGTCTGGGTGAGGGCGATGGCTACACCTTC,CASSLGEGDGYTF
NA,TRBV5-6,TRBJ2-7,NA,TGTGCCAGCAGCCTGGGGGCCTTTGATCCGAACTTC,CASSLGAFDPNF
TRBD2,TRBV10-3,TRBJ2-1,NA,TGTGCCACGGGACTAGCGGGTTCACATGAGCAGTTCTTC,CATGLAGSHEQFF
TRBD2,TRBV7-8,TRBJ2-7,NA,TGTGCCAGCAGCTGGGGGGGTGGATACGAGCAGTACTTC,CASSWGGGYEQYF
NA,TRBV28,TRBJ2-3,NA,TGTGCCAGCAGTTTACTGGCGGGGAACACAGATACGCAGTATTTT,CASSLLAGNTDTQYF
NA,TRBV28,TRBJ1-3,NA,TGTGCCAGCAGTTTAAATCCGAGGGCCGTCTCTGGAAACACCATATATTTT,CASSLNPRAVSGNTIYF
TRBD1,TRBV5-6,TRBJ1-6,NA,TGTGCCAGCAGCTTGGCGGGACAGGGGACGTCGCCCCTCCACTTT,CASSLAGQGTSPLHF
NA,TRBV27,TRBJ1-1,NA,TGTGCCAGCAGTCTTGACCCCACAGGGATGAACACTGAAGCTTTCTTT,CASSLDPTGMNTEAFF
NA,TRBV5-4,TRBJ2-1,NA,TGTGCCGGAAGTCGTGCGGGGGAGCAGTTCTTC,CAGSRAGEQFF
NA,TRBV11-1,TRBJ2-1,NA,TGTGCCAGCAGCCAAACAGGTGCTGAGCAGTTCTTC,CASSQTGAEQFF
NA,TRBV27,TRBJ2-1,NA,TGTGCCAGCAGTTTTTTGGGGAATGAGCAGTTCTTC,CASSFLGNEQFF
TRBD1,TRBV7-9,TRBJ2-7,NA,TGTGCCAGCAGTCCTCTCCAGGGGGTCCCCGAGCAGTACTTC,CASSPLQGVPEQYF
NA,TRBV5-4,TRBJ2-7,NA,TGTGCCAGCAGCTTGGGTCTGGCGGGTGCTTCGTACGAGCAGTACTTC,CASSLGLAGASYEQYF
NA,TRBV25-1,TRBJ2-1,NA,TGTGCCAGCAGCCGAGGCCGAGGAAGCAATGAGCAGTTCTTC,CASSRGRGSNEQFF
TRBD1,TRBV19,TRBJ1-5,NA,TGTGCCAGTAGTATAGGGGACAGGGCCAATCAGCCCCAGCATTTT,CASSIGDRANQPQHF
NA,TRBV7-9,TRBJ2-7,few,TGTGCCAGCAGTGTACAGTCCTACGAGCAGTACTTC,CASSVQSYEQYF
TRBD2,TRBV5-4,TRBJ2-3,once,TGTGCCAGCAGCCCCGCCGCGCGGGAGGTTTACACAGATACGCAGTATTTT,CASSPAAREVYTDTQYF
NA,TRBV6-1,TRBJ2-3,NA,TGTGCCAGCAGTGAGGCTATAGCGGTAAGCACAGATACGCAGTATTTT,CASSEAIAVSTDTQYF
TRBD2,TRBV4-1,TRBJ2-1,NA,TGCGCCAGCAGCCAATTAGCGGGGAGCTCCTACAATGAGCAGTTCTTC,CASSQLAGSSYNEQFF
NA,TRBV28,TRBJ1-2,once,TGTGCCAGCAGCCCACGACAGCGATACTATGGCTACACCTTC,CASSPRQRYYGYTF
NA,TRBV6-5,TRBJ1-2,few,TGTGCCAGCAGCTTGGACAGCGACGATGGCTACACCTTC,CASSLDSDDGYTF
NA,TRBV9,TRBJ2-7,NA,TGTGCCAGCAGCGTTGGGGTTCCCATTATTTACGAGCAGTACTTC,CASSVGVPIIYEQYF
NA,TRBV11-2,TRBJ2-7,NA,TGTGCCAGCAGCTTAGAGGTGCTATACGAGCAGTACTTC,CASSLEVLYEQYF
TRBD2,TRBV6-6,TRBJ2-1,NA,TGTGCCAGCCCTCCTCTAGAGCGGGAGCGGTACAATGAGCAGTTCTTC,CASPPLERERYNEQFF
TRBD2,TRBV9,TRBJ2-1,NA,TGTGCCAGCAGCGTAGAACTAGCGGGAGTTAATGAGCAGTTCTTC,CASSVELAGVNEQFF
TRBD1,TRBV29-1,TRBJ1-2,NA,TGCAGCGCCGGGACAGGGGGCGATACCGGCTATGGCTACACCTTC,CSAGTGGDTGYGYTF
NA,TRBV27,TRBJ2-5,NA,TGTGCCAGCAGTCCGATCCGACAGGTCCAAGAGACCCAGTACTTC,CASSPIRQVQETQYF
NA,TRBV6-5,TRBJ2-3,NA,TGTGCCAGCAGTGTGGGGACGCGCACAGATACGCAGTATTTT,CASSVGTRTDTQYF
NA,TRBV5-5,TRBJ1-1,NA,TGTGCCAGCAGCTTGGGAGGGAGGACTGAAGCTTTCTTT,CASSLGGRTEAFF
TRBD2,TRBV4-3,TRBJ2-3,NA,TGCGCCAGCAGCCAAGATCGAACTAGCGGGATGCAAGATACGCAGTATTTT,CASSQDRTSGMQDTQYF
NA,TRBV29-1,TRBJ1-1,few,TGCAGCGTTGGCAGGGGTCCTGAAGCTTTCTTT,CSVGRGPEAFF
TRBD1,TRBV12-5,TRBJ1-5,once,TGTGCTAGTGGTATGGACAGGAGGCTGCATTTT,CASGMDRRLHF
TRBD2,TRBV10-3,TRBJ2-7,NA,TGTGCCATCGCGGGGGGAGGGCCAGGTTACGAGCAGTACTTC,CAIAGGGPGYEQYF
TRBD2,TRBV4-3,TRBJ2-7,NA,TGCGCCAGCAGCCCAAGAATGACTAGCGGCTACGAGCAGTACTTC,CASSPRMTSGYEQYF
NA,TRBV27,TRBJ2-6,NA,TGTGCCAGCAGTTTTGGACAGTCTGGGGCCAACGTCCTGACTTTC,CASSFGQSGANVLTF
NA,TRBV6-5,TRBJ2-7,NA,TGTGCCAGCAGCGACCTCTGGGAGCAGTACTTC,CASSDLWEQYF
NA,TRBV29-1,TRBJ2-1,NA,TGCAGCGTTGAGGTTGGGAATGAGCAGTTCTTC,CSVEVGNEQFF
TRBD1,TRBV13,TRBJ2-4,NA,TGTGCCAGCAGCTCGGGACAGGGCACCGCCAAAAACATTCAGTACTTC,CASSSGQGTAKNIQYF
TRBD1,TRBV9,TRBJ2-5,NA,TGTGCCAGCAGCCCACGGACAGGGGGCCTGGAGACCCAGTACTTC,CASSPRTGGLETQYF
NA,TRBV6-5,TRBJ2-7,once,TGTGCCAGCAGTTACCTGGAGGGAGGAATCGAGCAGTACTTC,CASSYLEGGIEQYF
NA,TRBV19,TRBJ2-1,NA,TGTGCCAGTAGTCCCGCTTGGAGGGATAATGAGCAGTTCTTC,CASSPAWRDNEQFF
NA,TRBV6-5,TRBJ2-1,NA,TGTGCCAGCCGATTCCAGGGGAACAATGAGCAGTTCTTC,CASRFQGNNEQFF
TRBD2,TRBV9,TRBJ2-7,NA,TGTGCCAGCAGCGTAGGATCAGGGACTAGCGGGAGTCGGAGCTCCTACGAGCAGTACTTC,CASSVGSGTSGSRSSYEQYF
TRBD1,TRBV5-6,TRBJ1-2,NA,TGTGCCAGCAGCTTGGACGGGACAGGGGGCTCAGGCTACACCTTC,CASSLDGTGGSGYTF
NA,TRBV7-9,TRBJ2-1,NA,TGTGCCAGCAGCTTGGCAGGGATATACAATGAGCAGTTCTTC,CASSLAGIYNEQFF
NA,TRBV4-3,TRBJ2-3,NA,TGCGCCAGCAGCCAAACCTGGGGGGGCCTTAGCACAGATACGCAGTATTTT,CASSQTWGGLSTDTQYF
NA,TRBV29-1,TRBJ2-2,NA,TGCAGCGCTGAATCCAGGGGGGACACCGGGGAGCTGTTTTTT,CSAESRGDTGELFF
NA,TRBV27,TRBJ2-1,NA,TGTGCCAGCAGTTTATCTTCCATACAAAACAATGAGCAGTTCTTC,CASSLSSIQNNEQFF
NA,TRBV5-6,TRBJ1-1,NA,TGTGCCAGCAGCTTGGGGAGCACTGGAGGACCTGAAGCTTTCTTT,CASSLGSTGGPEAFF
TRBD2,TRBV19,TRBJ2-3,NA,TGTGCCAGTAGTACGCGGACTAGCGGTCCCCCCGGAGGTGATACGCAGTATTTT,CASSTRTSGPPGGDTQYF
TRBD2,TRBV30,TRBJ2-7,once,TGTGCCGGGAAACTAGCGAACTCCTACGAGCAGTACTTC,CAGKLANSYEQYF
NA,TRBV11-2,TRBJ2-3,NA,TGTGCCAGCAGCCCCATGTGGAGAGACAGCACAGATACGCAGTATTTT,CASSPMWRDSTDTQYF
NA,TRBV1,TRBJ2-3,NA,TGCACCAGCAGCCAAGAAGGGGGACTGCCGTACAATACGCAGTATTTT,CTSSQEGGLPYNTQYF